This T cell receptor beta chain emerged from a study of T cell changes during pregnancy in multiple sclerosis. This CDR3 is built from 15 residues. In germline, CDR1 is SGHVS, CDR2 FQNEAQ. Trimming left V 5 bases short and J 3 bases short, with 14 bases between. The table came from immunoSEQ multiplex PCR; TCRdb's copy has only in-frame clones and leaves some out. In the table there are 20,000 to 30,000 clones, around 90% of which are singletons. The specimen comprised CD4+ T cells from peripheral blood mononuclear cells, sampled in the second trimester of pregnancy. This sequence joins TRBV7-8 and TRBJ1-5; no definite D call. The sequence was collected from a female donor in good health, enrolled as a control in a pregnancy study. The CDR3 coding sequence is TGTGCCAGCAGCCAAGCGGGCGGAAACAATCAGCCCCAGCATTTT. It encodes CASSQAGGNNQPQHF.